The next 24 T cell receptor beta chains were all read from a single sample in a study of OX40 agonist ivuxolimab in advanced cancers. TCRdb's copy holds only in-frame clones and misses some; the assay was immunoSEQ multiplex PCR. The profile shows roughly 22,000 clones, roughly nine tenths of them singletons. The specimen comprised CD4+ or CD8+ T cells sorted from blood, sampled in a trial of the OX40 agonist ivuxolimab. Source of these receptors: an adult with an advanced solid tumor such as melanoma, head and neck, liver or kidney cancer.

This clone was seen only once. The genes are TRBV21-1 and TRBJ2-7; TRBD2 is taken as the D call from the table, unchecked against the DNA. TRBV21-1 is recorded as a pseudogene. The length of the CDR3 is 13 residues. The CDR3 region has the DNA TGTGCCAGCAGCCGGATGAGCGGCTACGAGCAGTACTTC. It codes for CASSRMSGYEQYF.

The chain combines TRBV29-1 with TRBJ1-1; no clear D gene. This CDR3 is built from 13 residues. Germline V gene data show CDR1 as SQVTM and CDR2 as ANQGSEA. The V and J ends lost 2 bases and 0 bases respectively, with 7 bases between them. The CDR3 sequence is CSVESGVNTEAFF. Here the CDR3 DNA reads TGCAGCGTTGAATCCGGGGTGAACACTGAAGCTTTCTTT.

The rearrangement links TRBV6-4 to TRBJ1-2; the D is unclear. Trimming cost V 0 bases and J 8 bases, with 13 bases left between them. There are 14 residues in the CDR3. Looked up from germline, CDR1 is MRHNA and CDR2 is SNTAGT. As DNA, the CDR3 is TGTGCCAGCAGTGACTCTTGGGGAGGAAGAGGCTACACCTTC. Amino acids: CASSDSWGGRGYTF.

The CDR3 bases are TGTGCCAGCAGTTACCGATGGGGGGCTCCCTACGAGCAGTACTTC. Amino acid sequence: CASSYRWGAPYEQYF. This chain connects TRBV6-6 to TRBJ2-7, with D tentatively TRBD1 or TRBD2 (6 bases each). Germline assignment: CDR1 MNHNY and CDR2 SVGAGI (reference sequence). Trimming took 2 bases from V and 2 from J, leaving 13 bases between them. The CDR3 loop spans 15 amino acids.

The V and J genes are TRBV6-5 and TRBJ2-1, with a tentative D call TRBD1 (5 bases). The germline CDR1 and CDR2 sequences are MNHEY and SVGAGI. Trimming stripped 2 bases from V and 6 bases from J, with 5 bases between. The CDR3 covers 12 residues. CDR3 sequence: CASSYGANEQFF. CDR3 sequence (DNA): TGTGCCAGCAGTTACGGGGCCAATGAGCAGTTCTTC.

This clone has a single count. The CDR3 protein is CASSSGQDEQYF. The DNA for the CDR3 is TGTGCCAGCAGTTCGGGACAGGACGAGCAGTACTTC. The chain has TRBV27 and TRBJ2-7, with 8 bases aligning to TRBD1. J lost 5 bases, V lost 4 bases, and 1 base had no gene match. This CDR3 comprises 12 residues. CDR1 MNHEY and CDR2 SMNVEV come from the germline V gene (reference sequence).

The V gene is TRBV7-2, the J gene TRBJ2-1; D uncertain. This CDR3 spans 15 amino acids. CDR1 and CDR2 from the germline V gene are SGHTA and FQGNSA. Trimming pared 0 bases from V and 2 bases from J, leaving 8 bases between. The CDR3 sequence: CASSLASSPYNEQFF. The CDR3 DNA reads TGTGCCAGCAGCTTAGCTAGCTCCCCCTACAATGAGCAGTTCTTC.

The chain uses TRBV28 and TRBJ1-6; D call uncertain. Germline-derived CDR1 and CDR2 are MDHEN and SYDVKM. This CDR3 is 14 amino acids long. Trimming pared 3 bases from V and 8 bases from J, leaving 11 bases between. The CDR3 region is CASSFPLYDSPLHF. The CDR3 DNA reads TGTGCCAGCAGTTTCCCCCTCTACGATTCACCCCTCCACTTT. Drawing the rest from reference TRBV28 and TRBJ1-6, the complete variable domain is DVKVTQSSRYLVKRTGEKVFLECVQDMDHENMFWYRQDPGLGLRLIYFSYDVKMKEKGDIPEGYSVSREKKERFSLILESASTNQTSMYLCASSFPLYDSPLHFGNGTRLTVT.

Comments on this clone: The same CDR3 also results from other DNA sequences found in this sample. CDR3: CASSVGGDYEQYF. The CDR3 nucleotides are TGTGCCAGCAGCGTAGGCGGAGACTACGAGCAGTACTTC. The V gene is TRBV9, the J gene TRBJ2-7; D is uncertain. V lost 0 bases to trimming and J lost 3 bases, with 7 bases between them. The CDR3 has 13 residues. From germline, CDR1 is SGDLS and CDR2 YYNGEE.

Written as DNA, the CDR3 is TGCAGCGTTGCCCCATATGGCTACACCTTC. This codes for CSVAPYGYTF. The chain recombines TRBV29-1 with TRBJ1-2; D gene unclear. This CDR3 region has 10 residues. Germline CDR1 and CDR2: SQVTM and ANQGSEA. The V end was cut by 4 bases, the J end by 5 bases, with 5 bases between.

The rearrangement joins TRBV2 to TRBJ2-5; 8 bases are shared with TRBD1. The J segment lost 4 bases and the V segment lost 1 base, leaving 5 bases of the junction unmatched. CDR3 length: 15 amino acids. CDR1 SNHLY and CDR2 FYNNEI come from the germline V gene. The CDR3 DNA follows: TGTGCCAGCAGTGAAGGGGGCAGGGGGCGAGAGACCCAGTACTTC. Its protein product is CASSEGGRGRETQYF.

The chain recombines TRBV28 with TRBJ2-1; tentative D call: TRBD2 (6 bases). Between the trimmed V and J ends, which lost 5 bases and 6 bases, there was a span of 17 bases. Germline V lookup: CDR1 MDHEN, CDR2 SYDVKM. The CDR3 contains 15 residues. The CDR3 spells CASSLSGLRFNEQFF. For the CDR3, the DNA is TGTGCCAGCAGTCTCTCGGGACTGCGCTTCAATGAGCAGTTCTTC.

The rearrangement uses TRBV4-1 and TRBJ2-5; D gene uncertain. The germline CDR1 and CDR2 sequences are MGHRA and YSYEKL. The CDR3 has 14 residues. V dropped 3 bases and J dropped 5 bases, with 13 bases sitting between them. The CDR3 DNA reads TGCGCCAGCAGCCAGGGCAGGTTCTCTGAGACCCAGTACTTC. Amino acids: CASSQGRFSETQYF.

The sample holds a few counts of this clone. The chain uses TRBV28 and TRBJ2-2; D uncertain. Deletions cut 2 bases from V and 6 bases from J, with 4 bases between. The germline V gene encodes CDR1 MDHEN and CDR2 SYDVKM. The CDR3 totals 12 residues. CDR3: CASSLVPGELFF. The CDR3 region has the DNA TGTGCCAGCAGTTTAGTCCCCGGGGAGCTGTTTTTT. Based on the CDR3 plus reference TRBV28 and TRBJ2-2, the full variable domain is DVKVTQSSRYLVKRTGEKVFLECVQDMDHENMFWYRQDPGLGLRLIYFSYDVKMKEKGDIPEGYSVSREKKERFSLILESASTNQTSMYLCASSLVPGELFFGEGSRLTVL.

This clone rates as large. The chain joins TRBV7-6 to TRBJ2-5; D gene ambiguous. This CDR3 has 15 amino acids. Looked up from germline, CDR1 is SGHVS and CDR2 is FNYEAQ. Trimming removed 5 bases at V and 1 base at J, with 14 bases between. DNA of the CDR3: TGTGCCAGCAGCCCCCGATTACGGGCCCAAGAGACCCAGTACTTC. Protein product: CASSPRLRAQETQYF.

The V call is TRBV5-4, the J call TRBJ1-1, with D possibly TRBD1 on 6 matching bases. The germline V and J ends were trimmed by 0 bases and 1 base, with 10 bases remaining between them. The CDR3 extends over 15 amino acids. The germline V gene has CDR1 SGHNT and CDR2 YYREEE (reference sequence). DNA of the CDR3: TGTGCCAGCAGCTTGGCGGCAGGGGAGAACACTGAAGCTTTCTTT. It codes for CASSLAAGENTEAFF.

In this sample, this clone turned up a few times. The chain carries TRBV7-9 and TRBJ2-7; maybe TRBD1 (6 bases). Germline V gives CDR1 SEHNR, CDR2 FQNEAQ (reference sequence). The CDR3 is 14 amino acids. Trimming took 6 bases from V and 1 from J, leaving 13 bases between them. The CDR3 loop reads CASSRTDSSYEQYF. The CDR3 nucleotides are TGTGCCAGCAGTCGGACAGACAGTTCCTACGAGCAGTACTTC.

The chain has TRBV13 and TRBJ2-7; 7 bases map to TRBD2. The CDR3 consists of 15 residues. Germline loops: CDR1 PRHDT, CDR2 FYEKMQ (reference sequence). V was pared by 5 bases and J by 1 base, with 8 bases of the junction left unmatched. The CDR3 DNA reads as TGTGCCAGCAGCAGCCCGGGAGGAAATTCCTACGAGCAGTACTTC. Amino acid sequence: CASSSPGGNSYEQYF.

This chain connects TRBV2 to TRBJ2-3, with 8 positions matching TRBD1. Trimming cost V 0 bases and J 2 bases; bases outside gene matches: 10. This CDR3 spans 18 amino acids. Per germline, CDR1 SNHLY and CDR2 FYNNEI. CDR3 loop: CASSEARRTGPPTDTQYF. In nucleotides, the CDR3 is TGTGCCAGCAGTGAAGCGCGTAGGACAGGGCCCCCCACAGATACGCAGTATTTT.

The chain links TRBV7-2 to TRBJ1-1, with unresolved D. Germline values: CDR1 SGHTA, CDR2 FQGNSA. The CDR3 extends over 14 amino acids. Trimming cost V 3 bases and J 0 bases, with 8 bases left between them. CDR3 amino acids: CASSFWDMNTEAFF. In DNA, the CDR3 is TGTGCCAGCAGCTTTTGGGATATGAACACTGAAGCTTTCTTT.

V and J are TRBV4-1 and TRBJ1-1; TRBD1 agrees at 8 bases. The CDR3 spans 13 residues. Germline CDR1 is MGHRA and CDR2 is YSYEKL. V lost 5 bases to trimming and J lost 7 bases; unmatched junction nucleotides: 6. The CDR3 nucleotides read TGCGCCAGCAGCAAGACAGGGGAGGTTGAAGCTTTCTTT. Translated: CASSKTGEVEAFF.

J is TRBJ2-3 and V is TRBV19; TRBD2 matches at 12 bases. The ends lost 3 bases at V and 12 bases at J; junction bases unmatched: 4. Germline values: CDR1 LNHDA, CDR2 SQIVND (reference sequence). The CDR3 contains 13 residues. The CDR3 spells CASSMSSGRVQYF. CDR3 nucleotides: TGTGCCAGTAGTATGTCTAGCGGGAGGGTACAGTATTTT.

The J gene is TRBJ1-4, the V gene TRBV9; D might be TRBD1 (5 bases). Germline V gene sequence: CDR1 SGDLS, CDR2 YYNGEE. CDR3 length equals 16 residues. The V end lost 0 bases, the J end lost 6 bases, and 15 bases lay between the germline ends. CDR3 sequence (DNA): TGTGCCAGCAGCGTAGTAGGGGCAGGGCAGGATGAAAAACTGTTTTTT. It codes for CASSVVGAGQDEKLFF.

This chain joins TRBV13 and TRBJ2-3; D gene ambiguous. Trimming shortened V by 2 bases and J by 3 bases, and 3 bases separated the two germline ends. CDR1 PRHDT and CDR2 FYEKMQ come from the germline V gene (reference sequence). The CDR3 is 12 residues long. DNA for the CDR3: TGTGCCAGCAGCTTATTGACAGATACGCAGTATTTT. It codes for CASSLLTDTQYF.